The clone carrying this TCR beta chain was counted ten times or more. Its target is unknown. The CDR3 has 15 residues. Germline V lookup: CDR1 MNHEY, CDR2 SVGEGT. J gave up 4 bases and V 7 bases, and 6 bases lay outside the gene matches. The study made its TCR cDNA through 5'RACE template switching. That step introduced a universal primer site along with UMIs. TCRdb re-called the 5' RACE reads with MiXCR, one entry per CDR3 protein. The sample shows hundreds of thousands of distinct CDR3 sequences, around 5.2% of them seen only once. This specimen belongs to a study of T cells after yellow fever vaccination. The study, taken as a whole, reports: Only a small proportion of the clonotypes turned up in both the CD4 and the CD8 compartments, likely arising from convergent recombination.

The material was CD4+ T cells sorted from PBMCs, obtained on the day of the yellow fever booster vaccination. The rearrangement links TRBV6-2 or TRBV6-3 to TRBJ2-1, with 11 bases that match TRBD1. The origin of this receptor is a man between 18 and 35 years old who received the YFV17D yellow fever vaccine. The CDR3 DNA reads TGTGCCAGCACCTCCGGGACAGGGGGTTACAATGAGCAGTTCTTC. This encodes CASTSGTGGYNEQFF.